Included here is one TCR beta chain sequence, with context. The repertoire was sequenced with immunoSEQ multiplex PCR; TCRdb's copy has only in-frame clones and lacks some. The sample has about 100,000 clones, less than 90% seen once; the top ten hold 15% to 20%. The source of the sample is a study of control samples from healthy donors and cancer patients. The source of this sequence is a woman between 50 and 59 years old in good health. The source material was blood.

In DNA, the CDR3 is TGTGCCAGCAGCTTGGGACCGAGATATGAAAAACTGTTTTTT. It is translated as CASSLGPRYEKLFF. V is TRBV5-8 and J is TRBJ1-4; unclear D gene. Between the trimmed V and J ends, which lost 0 bases and 6 bases, there was a span of 9 bases. Germline V gives CDR1 SGHTS, CDR2 YDEGEE. The CDR3 has 14 residues.